This TCR beta chain derives from a study of cytomegalovirus exposure and HLA in healthy donors. Background on the study: The 120 validation repertoires matched the 500 to 750 first-cohort repertoires in platform, a later analysis reported. Notes on the study in general: Cytomegalovirus-associated TCR beta chains were listed, numbering 150 to 200. Cytomegalovirus status was reportedly diagnosed by the classifier with high sensitivity and specificity. Most observed TCR sequences were rare, whereas some public TCRs were detected in many donors.

TCRdb's copy holds only in-frame clones and misses some; the assay was immunoSEQ multiplex PCR. The table includes 280,000 or so clones, roughly 90% detected once. Worth noting for this clone: Its antigen is unknown.

The J segment lost 5 bases and the V segment lost 5 bases, leaving 8 bases of the junction unmatched. The CDR3 consists of 16 residues. Germline-derived CDR1 and CDR2 are SGHAT and FQDESV (reference sequence). The receptor was derived from a woman between 18 and 29 years old in good health and CMV-seronegative. The sample comprised PBMCs. The rearrangement joins TRBV11-1 to TRBJ2-1, with 11 bases aligning to TRBD2. The chain's CDR3 is CASSPDLAGGHNEQFF. CDR3 DNA sequence: TGTGCCAGCAGCCCTGACCTAGCGGGGGGACACAATGAGCAGTTCTTC.